This passage covers 2 T cell receptor beta chains from one sample sequenced in a study of T cells in Graves' hyperthyroidism and ophthalmopathy. RNA transcripts were the template for amplifying TCR beta CDR3 regions. HTBI primers were used for first-round RT-PCR of the TCR CDR3. TCRdb re-derived calls from the multiplex PCR reads in MiXCR, one entry per CDR3 protein. The table includes some 580,000 distinct CDR3 sequences, roughly 16% detected once. The material sequenced was blood. The source of these receptors is a woman aged 40 to 50 with Graves' ophthalmopathy.

This clonotype appeared many times. J is TRBJ2-5 and V is TRBV28; tentatively, D is TRBD1 (6 bases). This CDR3 spans 13 amino acids. Trimming left V 6 bases short and J 5 bases short, with 13 bases between. Germline V gene lookup returns CDR1 MDHEN and CDR2 SYDVKM. The CDR3 sequence: CASREQGTETQYF. The CDR3 nucleotides are TGTGCCAGCAGAGAACAGGGTACGGAGACCCAGTACTTC.

This clonotype was seen ten or more times. The CDR3 DNA sequence: TGTGCCAGCAGAGCGTCCCTGAACACTGAAGCTTTCTTT. Its protein is CASRASLNTEAFF. The chain combines TRBV2 with TRBJ1-1, with D hard to call. CDR3 length: 13 residues. The V end lost 6 bases, the J end lost 0 bases, and 8 bases lay between the germline ends. Germline V CDR1 and CDR2: SNHLY, FYNNEI.